The 21 T cell receptor beta chains presented below share a single source sample, sequenced in a study of breast tumors, draining lymph nodes, adjacent tissues. Samples came from axillary lymph nodes draining the breast cancer. Via MiXCR, TCRdb re-called the multiplex PCR reads, giving one row per CDR3 protein. This table holds 83,000 or so distinct CDR3 sequences, 15% to 20% found once. The sample comprised axillary lymph node tissue. These receptors were obtained from a female donor with breast cancer. Some clones in this sample may be carry-over from other donors' samples.

This clonotype has ten or more counts. V gene TRBV7-2 combines with J gene TRBJ2-5, with 16 bases identical to TRBD2. The CDR3 extends over 16 amino acids. Germline V gives CDR1 SGHTA, CDR2 FQGNSA. After removal of 5 bases from V and 5 bases from J, the junction contained 5 bases not matched to a gene. Here the CDR3 DNA reads TGTGCCAGCAGCCCAGGGACTAGCGGGAGGGGGGAGACCCAGTACTTC. Its protein is CASSPGTSGRGETQYF.

This chain joins TRBV27 and TRBJ2-3, with 14 nucleotides matching TRBD2. The CDR3 sequence is 18 residues long. Per germline, CDR1 MNHEY and CDR2 SMNVEV (reference sequence). V gave up 4 bases and J gave up 4 bases; unmatched junction bases: 10. This chain's CDR3 is CASSSPGTSGSKADTQYF. The CDR3, as DNA: TGTGCCAGCAGTTCCCCCGGGACTAGCGGGAGTAAGGCAGATACGCAGTATTTT.

This clonotype occurred a few times. The chain carries TRBV28 and TRBJ1-6; tentatively, D is TRBD1 (5 bases). V dropped 8 bases and J dropped 2 bases, with 10 bases sitting between them. Germline lookup yields CDR1 MDHEN and CDR2 SYDVKM. This CDR3 comprises 14 residues. The CDR3 here is CASGRVAYNSPLHF. The CDR3 coding sequence is TGTGCCAGCGGCAGGGTGGCCTATAATTCACCCCTCCACTTT.

About this clonotype: Being one base from a much bigger clone, this may be a read error. The conserved final phenylalanine or tryptophan is absent from the CDR3, which likely points to a read error. The chain couples TRBV5-4 to TRBJ1-2, with TRBD1 identical over 7 bases. Per the germline V gene, CDR1 is SGHNT and CDR2 is YYREEE (reference sequence). This CDR3 has 14 amino acids. The trim removed 0 bases at V and 6 bases at J, leaving 5 bases unmatched. The CDR3 here is CASSLGDRIHGYTL. The CDR3 DNA follows: TGTGCCAGCAGCTTGGGGGACAGAATTCATGGCTACACCCTC.

The chain employs TRBV28 and TRBJ2-3; 9 nucleotides agree with TRBD1. Trimming took 4 bases from V and 3 from J; bases not matched to a gene: 11. The CDR3 is 17 residues long. Per the germline V gene, CDR1 is MDHEN and CDR2 is SYDVKM. The CDR3 DNA reads TGTGCCAGCAGTTCTATCACAGGGGGCATTGGTACAGATACGCAGTATTTT. Its translation: CASSSITGGIGTDTQYF.

This clonotype was seen ten or more times. CDR3 loop: CASATGLLETQYF. The DNA for the CDR3 is TGTGCTAGTGCAACAGGGTTATTGGAGACCCAGTACTTC. V and J are TRBV12-5 and TRBJ2-5, with D possibly being TRBD1 (6 bases). The CDR3 has 13 residues. V shed 7 bases and J shed 5 bases, with 14 bases lying between them. Looked up from germline, CDR1 is LGHNT and CDR2 is FRNRAP. The full variable domain, in which reference TRBV12-5 and TRBJ2-5 provide the parts outside the CDR3, is DARVTQTPRHKVTEMGQEVTMRCQPILGHNTVFWYRQTMMQGLELLAYFRNRAPLDDSGMPKDRFSAEMPDATLATLKIQPSEPRDSAVYFCASATGLLETQYFGPGTRLLVL.

This clonotype came up a few times. V gene TRBV5-4 combines with J gene TRBJ1-1; D may be TRBD1 (6 bases). Germline CDR1 is SGHNT and CDR2 is YYREEE (reference sequence). CDR3 length equals 15 residues. V gave up 3 bases and J gave up 10 bases, with 22 bases separating them. The CDR3 nucleotides read TGTGCCAGCAGCTCCGGGGGAGCGGGGGGCGATACAGCTTTCTTT. It translates to CASSSGGAGGDTAFF. Full variable domain (remainder filled in from reference TRBV5-4 and TRBJ1-1): ETGVTQSPTHLIKTRGQQVTLRCSSQSGHNTVSWYQQALGQGPQFIFQYYREEENGRGNFPPRFSGLQFPNYSSELNVNALELDDSALYLCASSSGGAGGDTAFFGQGTRLTVV.

This clonotype was counted at least ten times. The chain carries TRBV10-3 and TRBJ1-2; D not resolved. The CDR3 loop spans 12 amino acids. Germline V lookup: CDR1 ENHRY, CDR2 SYGVKD. Trimming took 10 bases from V and 7 from J, leaving 16 bases between them. CDR3 in amino acids: CATTAVKGGYTF. CDR3 DNA sequence: TGTGCCACTACAGCGGTAAAGGGTGGCTACACCTTC.

The J gene is TRBJ2-2, the V gene TRBV11-1; 8 positions agree with TRBD1. This CDR3 has 16 residues. Germline loops: CDR1 SGHAT, CDR2 FQDESV (reference sequence). Trimming removed 5 bases from V and 6 bases from J; junction bases left unmatched: 11. Here the CDR3 DNA reads TGTGCCAGCAGCGCCCGACAGGGGTATGGAGCCGGGGAGCTGTTTTTT. This encodes CASSARQGYGAGELFF.

On this clonotype itself: A clone one base away is much larger, so this may be a read error. V gene TRBV29-1 combines with J gene TRBJ2-1; 9 nucleotides align to TRBD1. The CDR3 has 13 residues. The V gene end was trimmed by 7 bases and the J gene end by 6 bases; junction bases not matched to a gene: 7. The V gene's germline CDR1 is SQVTM and CDR2 ANQGSEA. This CDR3 is CSASGTGTNEQFF. CDR3 nucleotide sequence: TGCAGCGCTTCTGGGACAGGGACCAATGAGCAGTTCTTC.

This clonotype appeared many times. The V and J genes are TRBV19 and TRBJ2-7; 8 nucleotides line up with TRBD1. The CDR3 sequence is 13 residues long. V shed 6 bases, J shed 3 bases, and the junction held 4 bases outside the gene matches. In germline, CDR1 is LNHDA, CDR2 SQIVND (reference sequence). CDR3 amino acids: CASSLTGGYEQYF. The CDR3 nucleotides read TGTGCCAGTAGCTTAACAGGGGGCTACGAGCAGTACTTC.

This clonotype was counted many times. V and J are TRBV7-2 and TRBJ2-1; 11 positions match TRBD2. The CDR3 consists of 15 residues. Germline values: CDR1 SGHTA, CDR2 FQGNSA. Trimming cost V 5 bases and J 7 bases; bases outside gene matches: 7. The CDR3 loop reads CASSTSSGRWNEQFF. In nucleotides, the CDR3 is TGTGCCAGCAGCACCTCTAGCGGGAGGTGGAATGAGCAGTTCTTC.

This chain uses TRBV5-1 with TRBJ1-1; D is undetermined. Trimming took off 2 bases at V and 0 bases at J, with 5 bases between the two ends. Germline CDR1 and CDR2: SGHRS and YFSETQ. This CDR3 has 13 residues. CDR3 residues: CASSLTLNTEAFF. The CDR3 DNA reads TGCGCCAGCAGCTTAACACTGAACACTGAAGCTTTCTTT. The whole variable domain, filled in from reference TRBV5-1 and TRBJ1-1, reads KAGVTQTPRYLIKTRGQQVTLSCSPISGHRSVSWYQQTPGQGLQFLFEYFSETQRNKGNFPGRFSGRQFSNSRSEMNVSTLELGDSALYLCASSLTLNTEAFFGQGTRLTVV.

This clonotype was detected many times. The chain joins TRBV20-1 to TRBJ2-1; 8 bases match TRBD1. The CDR3 spans 15 residues. The germline CDR1 and CDR2 sequences are DFQATT and SNEGSKA (reference sequence). V lost 0 bases, J lost 8 bases, and 9 bases stayed unmatched. CDR3 loop: CSARDGQGALHEQFF. Written as DNA, the CDR3 is TGCAGTGCTAGAGATGGGCAGGGGGCGTTACATGAGCAGTTCTTC.

This clonotype was seen many times. The J gene is TRBJ2-1, the V gene TRBV11-3; D tentatively fits TRBD1 or TRBD2 (6 bases each). The CDR3 spans 14 residues. V dropped 5 bases and J dropped 8 bases, with 16 bases sitting between them. Germline V lookup: CDR1 SGHNT, CDR2 YENEEA. The CDR3 DNA sequence: TGTGCCAGCAGCCTAAGGTGGGGGGCCGATGAGCAGTTCTTC. It translates to CASSLRWGADEQFF.

This clonotype was recorded many times. V and J are TRBV7-9 and TRBJ2-5, with D maybe TRBD2 (6 bases). The CDR3 is made up of 15 amino acids. Trimming removed 4 bases at V and 6 bases at J, with 18 bases between. Looked up from germline, CDR1 is SEHNR and CDR2 is FQNEAQ (reference sequence). In DNA, the CDR3 is TGTGCCAGCAGCTCTACCGGAGGGGTTGGGAAGACCCAGTACTTC. Translated: CASSSTGGVGKTQYF.

This clonotype has at least ten counts. The rearrangement links TRBV20-1 to TRBJ2-5; maybe TRBD1 (6 bases). Germline V gene sequence: CDR1 DFQATT, CDR2 SNEGSKA (reference sequence). The CDR3 length is 13 residues. Deletions cut 3 bases from V and 5 bases from J, with 13 bases between. CDR3 region: CSASLTGQETQYF. Written as DNA, the CDR3 is TGCAGTGCTAGCCTGACAGGTCAGGAGACCCAGTACTTC.

This clonotype was observed at least ten times. The CDR3 DNA reads as TGCGCCAGCAGCGGCTGGAGCGGAACCCCAGGGGAGACCCAGTACTTC. The encoded protein is CASSGWSGTPGETQYF. The chain couples TRBV5-1 to TRBJ2-5; D assignment may be TRBD1 or TRBD2 (5 bases each). Trimming left V 4 bases short and J 5 bases short, with 21 bases between. Germline V lookup: CDR1 SGHRS, CDR2 YFSETQ. The CDR3 contains 16 residues. The whole variable domain, remainder taken from reference TRBV5-1 and TRBJ2-5, is KAGVTQTPRYLIKTRGQQVTLSCSPISGHRSVSWYQQTPGQGLQFLFEYFSETQRNKGNFPGRFSGRQFSNSRSEMNVSTLELGDSALYLCASSGWSGTPGETQYFGPGTRLLVL.

Regarding this clonotype: A read error may be the cause here, since a much bigger clone is one base away. The rearrangement joins TRBV24-1 to TRBJ2-7; D not certain. Germline V gene lookup returns CDR1 KGHDR and CDR2 SFDVKD. The V and J ends lost 3 bases and 0 bases respectively, with 14 bases between them. The CDR3 runs to 16 residues. Here the CDR3 DNA reads TGTGCCACCAGTGATGTTACAGAGACCGGCTCCTACGAGCAGTACTTC. Translating it yields CATSDVTETGSYEQYF.

Remarks on this clonotype: One base away lies a much larger clone, so this may be a sequencing read error. V gene TRBV11-2 combines with J gene TRBJ2-1; D perhaps matches TRBD2 (6 bases). The ends were cut back, 5 bases at V and 6 bases at J, with 20 bases in the middle. The germline CDR1 and CDR2 sequences are SGHAT and FQNNGV. The CDR3 is 16 amino acids. CDR3 DNA sequence: TGTGCCAGCAGCCTACTCTGGGAGGCAACCTGCAATGAGCAGTTCTTC. Protein: CASSLLWEATCNEQFF.

The sample holds many counts of this clonotype. The chain uses TRBV20-1 and TRBJ2-5, with D perhaps TRBD1 or TRBD2 (5 bases each). V gave up 3 bases and J gave up 5 bases, with 16 bases separating them. Germline CDR1 is DFQATT and CDR2 is SNEGSKA (reference sequence). The CDR3 sequence is 14 residues long. This chain's CDR3 is CSARVEGPQETQYF. The CDR3 DNA reads as TGCAGTGCTAGGGTCGAGGGGCCGCAGGAGACCCAGTACTTC.